These T cell receptor beta chains were read from a single sample in a study of OX40 agonist ivuxolimab in advanced cancers. Data came from immunoSEQ multiplex PCR; TCRdb stores just in-frame clones and leaves some out. The profile covers 70,000 or so clones, with roughly nine tenths appearing a single time and approximately 0.94% taken by the ten largest. The sample consisted of CD4+ or CD8+ T cells sorted from blood, taken in a trial of the OX40 agonist ivuxolimab. Receptors were obtained from an adult with an advanced solid tumor such as melanoma, head and neck, liver or kidney cancer. Both conserved end residues are part of each CDR3. A D gene is named only where the DNA matches it firmly.

CASSQDRHTGELFF	.	TRBV4-2	TRBJ2-2
CASSNTGGNTIYF	.	TRBV19	TRBJ1-3
CASSLGLAGGPSYEQYF	TRBD2	TRBV5-4	TRBJ2-7
CATADRGPLGGITDTQYF	TRBD1	TRBV2	TRBJ2-3
CASTMTGGRSGELFF	TRBD1	TRBV7-9	TRBJ2-2
CASSVDPASTGELFF	.	TRBV9	TRBJ2-2
CSVGSPREGTGELFF	TRBD2	TRBV29-1	TRBJ2-2
CASSSRRLAGSETQYF	TRBD2	TRBV7-2	TRBJ2-5
CSGGRSEQYF	.	TRBV20-1	TRBJ2-7
CASSQAAWRGGRETQYF	TRBD2	TRBV4-1	TRBJ2-5
CASSPITDTQYF	.	TRBV7-9	TRBJ2-3
CASRPVIGQGSYEQYF	TRBD1	TRBV2	TRBJ2-7
CAISEARNTEAFF	.	TRBV10-3	TRBJ1-1
CASSLNNWDRGSNEQFF	TRBD1	TRBV7-3	TRBJ2-1
CASSPGTDGEKLFF	TRBD1	TRBV6-5	TRBJ1-4
CASSSRSLYEQYF	.	TRBV7-6	TRBJ2-7
CATSRDQGGETQYF	TRBD2	TRBV15	TRBJ2-5
CASAGTSGGSKNTGELFF	TRBD2	TRBV5-6	TRBJ2-2
CASGLSETYMNTEAFF	.	TRBV2	TRBJ1-1
CASSVGTVSTDTQYF	.	TRBV9	TRBJ2-3
CASSHQGSLSYEQYF	.	TRBV6-5	TRBJ2-7
CASSPAGGRGNEQFF	TRBD2	TRBV9	TRBJ2-1
CASSEVGARTDTQYF	.	TRBV6-1	TRBJ2-3
CASSLKGTGGVTDGYTF	TRBD1	TRBV13	TRBJ1-2
CASTPGLAGVDEQFF	TRBD2	TRBV10-1	TRBJ2-1
CASTHPGWGNTIYF	.	TRBV7-6	TRBJ1-3
CASSEYSRGNSPLHF	TRBD1	TRBV2	TRBJ1-6
CASSPRSRDLKTGELFF	.	TRBV14	TRBJ2-2
CASSKAGDFEQYF	.	TRBV21-1	TRBJ2-7
CASSDRVNTEAFF	.	TRBV11-3	TRBJ1-1
CASSLGGIQEGYGYTF	.	TRBV11-2	TRBJ1-2
CASRGRPGGTEAFF	.	TRBV6-4	TRBJ1-1
CASSLYLAGGTTDTQYF	TRBD2	TRBV5-1	TRBJ2-3
CASSQVYPGRMNTEAFF	.	TRBV14	TRBJ1-1
CAWRGPQASYEQYF	.	TRBV30	TRBJ2-7
CAISPFVRERYTEAFF	.	TRBV10-3	TRBJ1-1
CASSLRGDQPQHF	.	TRBV7-8	TRBJ1-5
CASSLSTSGTTYEQYF	TRBD2	TRBV11-2	TRBJ2-7
CASGGTTTYEQYF	TRBD2	TRBV19	TRBJ2-7
CASSPRTIETQYF	.	TRBV18	TRBJ2-5
CASSQTGGRRVPQHF	.	TRBV6-5	TRBJ1-5
CASIETGAWYGYTF	TRBD1	TRBV28	TRBJ1-2
CSVRAGLTSTDTQYF	.	TRBV29-1	TRBJ2-3
CASSNGGSYNEQFF	.	TRBV5-1	TRBJ2-1
CASSTDGLSYNSPLHF	.	TRBV5-6	TRBJ1-6
CASSFRPQGLRYTGELFF	.	TRBV5-6	TRBJ2-2
CASSPPSSTQSGYGYTF	.	TRBV18	TRBJ1-2
CASSLSGVYEQYF	.	TRBV7-9	TRBJ2-7